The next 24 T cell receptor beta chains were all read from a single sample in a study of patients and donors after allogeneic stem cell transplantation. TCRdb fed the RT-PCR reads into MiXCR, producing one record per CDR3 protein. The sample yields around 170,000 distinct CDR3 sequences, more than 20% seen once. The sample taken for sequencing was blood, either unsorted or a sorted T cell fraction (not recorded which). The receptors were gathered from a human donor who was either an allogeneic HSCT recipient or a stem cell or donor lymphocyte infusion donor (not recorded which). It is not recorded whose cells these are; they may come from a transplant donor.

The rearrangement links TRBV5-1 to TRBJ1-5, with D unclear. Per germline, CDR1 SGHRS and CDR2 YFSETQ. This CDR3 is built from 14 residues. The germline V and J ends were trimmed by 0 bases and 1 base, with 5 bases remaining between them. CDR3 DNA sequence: TGCGCCAGCAGCTTGGGAGAGAGCAATCAGCCCCAGCATTTT. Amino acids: CASSLGESNQPQHF. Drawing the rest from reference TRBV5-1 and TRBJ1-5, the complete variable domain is KAGVTQTPRYLIKTRGQQVTLSCSPISGHRSVSWYQQTPGQGLQFLFEYFSETQRNKGNFPGRFSGRQFSNSRSEMNVSTLELGDSALYLCASSLGESNQPQHFGDGTRLSIL.

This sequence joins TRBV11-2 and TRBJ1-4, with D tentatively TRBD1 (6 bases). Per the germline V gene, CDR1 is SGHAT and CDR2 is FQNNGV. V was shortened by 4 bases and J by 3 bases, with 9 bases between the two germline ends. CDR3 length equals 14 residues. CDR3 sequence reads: CASSYRVSNEKLFF. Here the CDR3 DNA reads TGTGCCAGCAGCTACAGGGTATCTAATGAAAAACTGTTTTTT.

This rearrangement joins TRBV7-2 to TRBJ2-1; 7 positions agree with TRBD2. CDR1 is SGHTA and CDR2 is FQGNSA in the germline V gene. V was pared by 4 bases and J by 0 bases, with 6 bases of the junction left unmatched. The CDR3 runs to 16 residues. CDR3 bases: TGTGCCAGCAGCTCGCCTAGCGGTAGCTCCTACAATGAGCAGTTCTTC. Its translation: CASSSPSGSSYNEQFF.

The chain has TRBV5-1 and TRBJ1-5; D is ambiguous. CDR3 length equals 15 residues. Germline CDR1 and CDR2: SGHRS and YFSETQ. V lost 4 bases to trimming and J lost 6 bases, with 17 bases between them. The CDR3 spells CASSEKPGGFQPQHF. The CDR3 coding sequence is TGCGCCAGCAGCGAGAAACCAGGCGGCTTTCAGCCCCAGCATTTT.

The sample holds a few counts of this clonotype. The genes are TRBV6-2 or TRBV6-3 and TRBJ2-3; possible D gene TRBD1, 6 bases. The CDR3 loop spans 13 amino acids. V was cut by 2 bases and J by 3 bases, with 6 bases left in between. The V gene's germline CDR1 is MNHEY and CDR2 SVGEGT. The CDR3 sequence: CASSYQGTDTQYF. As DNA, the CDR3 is TGTGCCAGCAGTTACCAGGGGACAGATACGCAGTATTTT.

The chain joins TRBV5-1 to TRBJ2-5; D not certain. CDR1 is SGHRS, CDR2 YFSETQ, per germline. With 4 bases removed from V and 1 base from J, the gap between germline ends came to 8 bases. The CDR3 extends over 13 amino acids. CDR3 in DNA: TGCGCCAGCAGCCCCGTCTCCCAAGAGACCCAGTACTTC. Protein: CASSPVSQETQYF.

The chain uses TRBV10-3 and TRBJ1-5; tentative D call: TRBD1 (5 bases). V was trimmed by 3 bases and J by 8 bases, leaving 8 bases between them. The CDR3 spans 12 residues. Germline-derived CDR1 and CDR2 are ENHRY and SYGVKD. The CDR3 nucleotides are TGTGCCATCAGTGATGGGGGTGAGCCCCAGCATTTT. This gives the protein CAISDGGEPQHF.

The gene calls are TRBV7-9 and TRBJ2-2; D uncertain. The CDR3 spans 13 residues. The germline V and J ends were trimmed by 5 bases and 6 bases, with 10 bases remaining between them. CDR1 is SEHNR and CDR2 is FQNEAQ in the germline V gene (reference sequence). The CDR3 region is CASSAGSPGELFF. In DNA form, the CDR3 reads TGTGCCAGCAGCGCCGGAAGTCCCGGGGAGCTGTTTTTT.

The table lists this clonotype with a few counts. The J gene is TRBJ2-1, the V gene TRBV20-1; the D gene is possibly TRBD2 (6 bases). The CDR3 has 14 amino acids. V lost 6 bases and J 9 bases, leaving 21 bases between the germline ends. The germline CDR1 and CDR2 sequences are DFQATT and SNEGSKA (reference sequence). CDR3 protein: CSAPLRTGAGEQFF. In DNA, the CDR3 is TGCAGTGCCCCTCTTCGGACGGGAGCGGGTGAGCAGTTCTTC.

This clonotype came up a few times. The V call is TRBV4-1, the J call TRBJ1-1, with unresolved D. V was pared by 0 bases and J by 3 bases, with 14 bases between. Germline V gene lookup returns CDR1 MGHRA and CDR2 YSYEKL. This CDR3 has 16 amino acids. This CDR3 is CASSQEAGRRDTEAFF. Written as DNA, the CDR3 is TGCGCCAGCAGCCAAGAGGCCGGGCGCCGGGACACTGAAGCTTTCTTT.

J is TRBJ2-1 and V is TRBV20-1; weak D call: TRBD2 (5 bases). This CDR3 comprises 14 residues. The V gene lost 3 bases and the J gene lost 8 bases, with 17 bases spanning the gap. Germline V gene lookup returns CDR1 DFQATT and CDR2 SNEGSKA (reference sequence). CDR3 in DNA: TGCAGTGCTAGGGCGGAGGCGGTCTGGGATGAGCAGTTCTTC. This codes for CSARAEAVWDEQFF.

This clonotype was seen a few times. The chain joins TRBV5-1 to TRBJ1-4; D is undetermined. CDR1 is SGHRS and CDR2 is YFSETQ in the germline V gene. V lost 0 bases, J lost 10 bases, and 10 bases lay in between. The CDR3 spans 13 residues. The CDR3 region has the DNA TGCGCCAGCAGCTTGGTTGGTGACCGAAAACTGTTTTTT. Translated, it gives CASSLVGDRKLFF.

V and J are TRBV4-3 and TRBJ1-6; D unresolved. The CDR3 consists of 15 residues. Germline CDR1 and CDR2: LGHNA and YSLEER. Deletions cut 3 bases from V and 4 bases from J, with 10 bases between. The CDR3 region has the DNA TGCGCCAGCAGCCACGACGGAGGATATAATTCACCCCTCCACTTT. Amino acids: CASSHDGGYNSPLHF.

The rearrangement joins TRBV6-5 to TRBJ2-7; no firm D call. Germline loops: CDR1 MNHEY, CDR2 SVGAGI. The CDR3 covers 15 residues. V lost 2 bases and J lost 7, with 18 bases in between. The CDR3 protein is CASSYGLALPTEQYF. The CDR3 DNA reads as TGTGCCAGCAGTTACGGTCTGGCTCTACCTACTGAGCAGTACTTC.

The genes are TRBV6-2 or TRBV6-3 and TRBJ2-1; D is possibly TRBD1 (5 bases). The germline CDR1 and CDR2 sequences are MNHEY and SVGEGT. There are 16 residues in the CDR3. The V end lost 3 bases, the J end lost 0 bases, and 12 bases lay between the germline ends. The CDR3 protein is CASSYGAGISYNEQFF. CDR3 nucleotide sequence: TGTGCCAGCAGTTATGGGGCAGGAATCTCCTACAATGAGCAGTTCTTC.

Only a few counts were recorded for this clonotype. The DNA for the CDR3 is TGTGCCACCAGCAGAGATAAAGGAGGAACGGGCTCGGGCGAGCAGTACTTC. The encoded protein is CATSRDKGGTGSGEQYF. This chain connects TRBV15 to TRBJ2-7, with a weak D call TRBD2 (5 bases). V was clipped by 0 bases and J by 6 bases, with 21 bases between them. The germline V gene encodes CDR1 LNHNV and CDR2 YYDKDF (reference sequence). This CDR3 contains 17 residues. Together with reference TRBV15 and TRBJ2-7, the CDR3 gives the full variable domain: DAMVIQNPRYQVTQFGKPVTLSCSQTLNHNVMYWYQQKSSQAPKLLFHYYDKDFNNEADTPDNFQSRRPNTSFCFLDIRSPGLGDTAMYLCATSRDKGGTGSGEQYFGPGTRLTVT.

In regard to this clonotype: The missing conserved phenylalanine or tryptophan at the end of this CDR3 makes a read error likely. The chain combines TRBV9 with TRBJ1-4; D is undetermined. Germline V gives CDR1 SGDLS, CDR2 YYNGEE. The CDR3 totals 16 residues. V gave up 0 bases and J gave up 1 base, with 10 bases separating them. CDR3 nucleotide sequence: TGTGCCAGCAGCGTAGCATCTGCTGAAACTAATGAAAAACTGTTTTCT. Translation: CASSVASAETNEKLFS.

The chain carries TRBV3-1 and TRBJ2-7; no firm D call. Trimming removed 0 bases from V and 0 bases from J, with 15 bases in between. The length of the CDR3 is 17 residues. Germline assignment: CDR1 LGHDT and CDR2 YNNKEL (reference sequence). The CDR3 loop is CASSQDIWRCYSYEQYF. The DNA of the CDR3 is TGTGCCAGCAGCCAAGATATTTGGCGCTGCTACTCCTACGAGCAGTACTTC.

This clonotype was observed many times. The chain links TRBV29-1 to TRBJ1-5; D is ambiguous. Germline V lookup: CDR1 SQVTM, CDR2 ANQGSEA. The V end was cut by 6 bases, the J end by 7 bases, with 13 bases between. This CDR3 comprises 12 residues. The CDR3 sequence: CSVEEVGQPQHF. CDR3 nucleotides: TGCAGCGTGGAGGAGGTAGGGCAGCCCCAGCATTTT.

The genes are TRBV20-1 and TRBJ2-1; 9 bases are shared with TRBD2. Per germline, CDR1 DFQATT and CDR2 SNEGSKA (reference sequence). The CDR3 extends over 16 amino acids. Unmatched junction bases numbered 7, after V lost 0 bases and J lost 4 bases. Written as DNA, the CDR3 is TGCAGTGCTAGAGACGTCTCAGCGGGGGGTTACAATGAGCAGTTCTTC. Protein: CSARDVSAGGYNEQFF.

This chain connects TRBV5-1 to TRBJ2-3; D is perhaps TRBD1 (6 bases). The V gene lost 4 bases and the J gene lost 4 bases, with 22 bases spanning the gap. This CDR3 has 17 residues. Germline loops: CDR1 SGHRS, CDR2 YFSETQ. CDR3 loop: CASSLNRDTKTADTQYF. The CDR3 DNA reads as TGCGCCAGCAGCCTCAACCGGGACACCAAGACCGCAGATACGCAGTATTTT.

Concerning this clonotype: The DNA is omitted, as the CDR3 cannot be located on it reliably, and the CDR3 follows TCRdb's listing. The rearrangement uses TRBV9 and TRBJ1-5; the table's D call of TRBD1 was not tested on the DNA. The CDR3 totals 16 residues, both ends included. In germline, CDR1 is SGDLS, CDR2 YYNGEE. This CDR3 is CASSVGPGHNRQPQHF.

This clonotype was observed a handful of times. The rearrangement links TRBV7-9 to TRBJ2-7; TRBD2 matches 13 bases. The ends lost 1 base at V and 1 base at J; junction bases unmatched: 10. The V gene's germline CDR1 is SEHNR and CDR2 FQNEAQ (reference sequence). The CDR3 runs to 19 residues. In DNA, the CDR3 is TGTGCCAGCAGCTTAGGACTAGCGGGAGGCTGGTCTCCGTCCTACGAGCAGTACTTC. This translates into CASSLGLAGGWSPSYEQYF. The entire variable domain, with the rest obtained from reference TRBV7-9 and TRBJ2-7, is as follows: DTGVSQNPRHKITKRGQNVTFRCDPISEHNRLYWYRQTLGQGPEFLTYFQNEAQLEKSRLLSDRFSAERPKGSFSTLEIQRTEQGDSAMYLCASSLGLAGGWSPSYEQYFGPGTRLTVT.

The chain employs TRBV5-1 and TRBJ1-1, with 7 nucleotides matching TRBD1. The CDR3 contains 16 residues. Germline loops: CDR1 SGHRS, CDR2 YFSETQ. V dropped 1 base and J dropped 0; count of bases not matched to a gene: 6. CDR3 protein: CASSLRGRGMNTEAFF. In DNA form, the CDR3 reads TGCGCCAGCAGCTTGAGGGGCAGGGGGATGAACACTGAAGCTTTCTTT.